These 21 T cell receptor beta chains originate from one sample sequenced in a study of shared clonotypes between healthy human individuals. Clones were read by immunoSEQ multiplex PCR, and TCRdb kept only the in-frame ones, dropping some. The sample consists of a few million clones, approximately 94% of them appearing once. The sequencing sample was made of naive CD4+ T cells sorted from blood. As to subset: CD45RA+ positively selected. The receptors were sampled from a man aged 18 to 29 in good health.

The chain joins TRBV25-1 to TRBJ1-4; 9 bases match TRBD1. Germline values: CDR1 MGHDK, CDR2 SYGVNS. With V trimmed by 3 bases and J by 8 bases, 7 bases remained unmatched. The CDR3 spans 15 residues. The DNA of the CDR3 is TGTGCCAGCAGTGATTGGAGACAGGGGGGCGAAAAACTGTTTTTT. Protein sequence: CASSDWRQGGEKLFF.

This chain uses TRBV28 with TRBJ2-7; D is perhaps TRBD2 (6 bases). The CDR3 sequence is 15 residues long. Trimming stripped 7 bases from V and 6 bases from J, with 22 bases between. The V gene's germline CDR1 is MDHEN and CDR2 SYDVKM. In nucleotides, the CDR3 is TGTGCCAGCAAAGGTGGCGGGGTGATCCCCAGCGAGCAGTACTTC. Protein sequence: CASKGGGVIPSEQYF.

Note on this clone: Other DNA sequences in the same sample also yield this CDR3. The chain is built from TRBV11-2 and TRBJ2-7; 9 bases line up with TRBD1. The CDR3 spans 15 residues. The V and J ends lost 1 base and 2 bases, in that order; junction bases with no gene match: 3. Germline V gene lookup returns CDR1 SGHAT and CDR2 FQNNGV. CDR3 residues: CASSLGGTGTYEQYF. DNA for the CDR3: TGTGCCAGCAGCTTAGGTGGGACAGGGACCTACGAGCAGTACTTC.

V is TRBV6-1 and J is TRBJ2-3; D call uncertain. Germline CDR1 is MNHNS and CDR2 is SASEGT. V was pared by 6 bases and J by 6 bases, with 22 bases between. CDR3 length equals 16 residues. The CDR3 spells CASRERFGRTSDTQYF. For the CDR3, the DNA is TGTGCCAGCAGGGAACGGTTCGGCAGAACTTCGGATACGCAGTATTTT.

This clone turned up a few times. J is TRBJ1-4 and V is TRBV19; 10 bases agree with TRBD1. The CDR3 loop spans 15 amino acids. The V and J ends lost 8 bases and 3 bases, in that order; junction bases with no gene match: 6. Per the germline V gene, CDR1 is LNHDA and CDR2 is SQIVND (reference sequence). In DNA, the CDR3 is TGTGCCAGTTCCCGACAGGGGGCCTCTAATGAAAAACTGTTTTTT. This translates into CASSRQGASNEKLFF.

The CDR3 DNA sequence: TGTGCCACCCATCATAGGGTAGCGGGGGGCCCATTATACAATGAGCAGTTCTTC. The encoded protein is CATHHRVAGGPLYNEQFF. The J gene is TRBJ2-1, the V gene TRBV28, with 10 nucleotides matching TRBD2. Germline CDR1 is MDHEN and CDR2 is SYDVKM. Germline trimming cut 10 bases from V and 4 bases from J; bases unmatched to any gene: 19. CDR3 length: 18 amino acids.

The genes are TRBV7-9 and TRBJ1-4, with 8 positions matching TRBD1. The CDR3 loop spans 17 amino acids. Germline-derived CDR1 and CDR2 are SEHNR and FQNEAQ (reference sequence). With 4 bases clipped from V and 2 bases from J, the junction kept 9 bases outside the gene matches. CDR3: CASSYGTGEGTNEKLFF. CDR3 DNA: TGTGCCAGCAGCTACGGGACAGGCGAGGGGACTAATGAAAAACTGTTTTTT.

The CDR3 reads CSVGDLGYEQYF. The CDR3 DNA reads as TGCAGCGTAGGGGACTTGGGCTACGAGCAGTACTTC. The J gene is TRBJ2-7, the V gene TRBV29-1, with a possible D match to TRBD2 (6 bases). Germline CDR1 SQVTM, CDR2 ANQGSEA. Trimming shortened V by 6 bases and J by 3 bases, and 12 bases separated the two germline ends. The CDR3 consists of 12 residues.

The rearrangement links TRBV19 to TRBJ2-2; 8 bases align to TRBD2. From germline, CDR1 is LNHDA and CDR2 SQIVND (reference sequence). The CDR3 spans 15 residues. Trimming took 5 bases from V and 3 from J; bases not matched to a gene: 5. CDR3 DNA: TGTGCCAGTAGTCCAAGCGGGAGTTACACCGGGGAGCTGTTTTTT. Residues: CASSPSGSYTGELFF.

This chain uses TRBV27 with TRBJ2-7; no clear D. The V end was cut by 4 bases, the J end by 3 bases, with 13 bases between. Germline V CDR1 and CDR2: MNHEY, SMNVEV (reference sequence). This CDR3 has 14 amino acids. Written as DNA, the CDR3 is TGTGCCAGCAGTTGGCTAGAAAGGGACTACGAGCAGTACTTC. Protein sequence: CASSWLERDYEQYF.

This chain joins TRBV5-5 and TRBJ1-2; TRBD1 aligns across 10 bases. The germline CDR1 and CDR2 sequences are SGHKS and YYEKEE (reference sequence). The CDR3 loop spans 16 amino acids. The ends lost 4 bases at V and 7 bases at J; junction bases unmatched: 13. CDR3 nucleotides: TGTGCCAGCAGCGCGGACAGGGGGTCTCTCATATTTGGCTACACCTTC. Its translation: CASSADRGSLIFGYTF.

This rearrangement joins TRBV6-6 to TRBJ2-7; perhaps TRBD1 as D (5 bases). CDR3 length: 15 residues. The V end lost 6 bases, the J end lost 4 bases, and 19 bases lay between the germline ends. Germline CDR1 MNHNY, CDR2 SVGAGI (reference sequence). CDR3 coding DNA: TGTGCCAGCAGGAGCTACAGGAAGGGGTCATACGAGCAGTACTTC. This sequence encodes CASRSYRKGSYEQYF.

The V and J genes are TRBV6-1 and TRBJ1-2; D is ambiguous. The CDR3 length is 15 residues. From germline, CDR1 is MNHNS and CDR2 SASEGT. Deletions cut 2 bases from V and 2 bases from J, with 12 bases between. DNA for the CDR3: TGTGCCAGCAGTGAAAATTTAAGCGGGAACTATGGCTACACCTTC. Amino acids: CASSENLSGNYGYTF.

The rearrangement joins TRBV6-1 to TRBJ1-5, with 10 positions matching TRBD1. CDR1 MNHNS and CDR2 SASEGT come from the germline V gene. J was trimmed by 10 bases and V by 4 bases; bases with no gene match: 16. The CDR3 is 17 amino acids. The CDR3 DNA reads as TGTGCCAGCAGTGCACAGTACCGGGACAGGGGCGTTGTTCCCCAGCATTTT. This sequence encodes CASSAQYRDRGVVPQHF.

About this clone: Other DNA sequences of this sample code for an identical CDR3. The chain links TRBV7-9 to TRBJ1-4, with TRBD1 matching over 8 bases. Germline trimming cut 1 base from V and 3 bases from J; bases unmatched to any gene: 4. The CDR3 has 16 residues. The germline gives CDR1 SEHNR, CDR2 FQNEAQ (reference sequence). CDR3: CASSLVGTGANEKLFF. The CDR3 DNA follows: TGTGCCAGCAGCTTAGTAGGGACAGGAGCTAATGAAAAACTGTTTTTT.

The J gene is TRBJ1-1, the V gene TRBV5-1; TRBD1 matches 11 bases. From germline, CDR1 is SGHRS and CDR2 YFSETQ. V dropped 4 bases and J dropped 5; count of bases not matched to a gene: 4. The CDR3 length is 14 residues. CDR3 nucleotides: TGCGCCAGCAGCAAGGGACAGGGGGATACTGAAGCTTTCTTT. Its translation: CASSKGQGDTEAFF.

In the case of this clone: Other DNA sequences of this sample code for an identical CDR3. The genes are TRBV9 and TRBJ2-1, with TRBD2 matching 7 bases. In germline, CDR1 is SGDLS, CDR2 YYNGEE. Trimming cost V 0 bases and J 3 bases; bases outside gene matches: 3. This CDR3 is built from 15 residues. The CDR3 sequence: CASSVGGSGYNEQFF. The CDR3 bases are TGTGCCAGCAGCGTAGGCGGGAGTGGCTACAATGAGCAGTTCTTC.

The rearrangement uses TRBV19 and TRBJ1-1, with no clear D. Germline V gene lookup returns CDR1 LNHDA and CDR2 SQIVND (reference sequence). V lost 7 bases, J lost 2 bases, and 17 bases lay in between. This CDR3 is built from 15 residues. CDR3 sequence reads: CASIFGEARNTEAFF. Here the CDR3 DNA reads TGTGCCAGTATTTTTGGGGAAGCGCGAAACACTGAAGCTTTCTTT.

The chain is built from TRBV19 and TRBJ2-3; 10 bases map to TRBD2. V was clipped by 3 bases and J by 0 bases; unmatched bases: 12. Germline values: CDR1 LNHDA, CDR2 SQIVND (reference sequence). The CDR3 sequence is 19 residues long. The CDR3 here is CASSMRSGGVVKSTDTQYF. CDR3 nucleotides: TGTGCCAGTAGTATGAGAAGCGGGGGGGTGGTTAAAAGCACAGATACGCAGTATTTT.

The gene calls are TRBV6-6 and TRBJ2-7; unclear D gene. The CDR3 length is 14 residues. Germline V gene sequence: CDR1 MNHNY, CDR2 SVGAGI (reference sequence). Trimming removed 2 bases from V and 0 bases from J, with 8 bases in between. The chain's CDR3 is CASSYGRASYEQYF. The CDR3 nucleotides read TGTGCCAGCAGTTACGGACGAGCCTCCTACGAGCAGTACTTC.

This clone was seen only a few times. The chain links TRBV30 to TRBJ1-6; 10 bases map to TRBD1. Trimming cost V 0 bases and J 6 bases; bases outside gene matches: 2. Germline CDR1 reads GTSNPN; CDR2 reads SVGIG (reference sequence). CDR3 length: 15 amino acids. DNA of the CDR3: TGTGCCTGGAGTGTGCGGGACAGGGGTAATTCACCCCTCCACTTT. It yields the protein CAWSVRDRGNSPLHF.